This T cell receptor (beta chain) was obtained from a study of OX40 agonist ivuxolimab in advanced cancers. In the study overall: Ivuxolimab, which is an agonistic anti-OX40 (CD134) antibody, was administered to the patients. At doses from 0.01 to 10 mg/kg, patients were given intravenous ivuxolimab every 2 weeks.

General study points: Dose levels from 0.1 to 3.0 mg/kg saw CD4+ and CD8+ blood T cells expand clonally by week 6.

This CDR3 contains 16 residues. V lost 3 bases to trimming and J lost 0 bases, with 14 bases between them. Germline V gene data show CDR1 as SGHKS and CDR2 as YYEKEE (reference sequence). Blood was sampled at baseline, cycle 4 day 1, and cycle 7 day 1. On this clone: Its cognate antigen is unknown.

Libraries were prepared by immunoSEQ multiplex PCR; TCRdb keeps only in-frame clonotypes and omits some of them. Here the sample spans tens of thousands of clones, 70% to 80% being singletons. The sequencing used CD4+ or CD8+ T cells sorted from blood, collected in a trial of the OX40 agonist ivuxolimab. The clonotype originates from an adult with an advanced solid tumor such as melanoma, head and neck, liver or kidney cancer. This chain joins TRBV5-5 and TRBJ2-3; TRBD2 might be the D (6 bases). CDR3 sequence reads: CASSSEGRGSTDTQYF. Written as DNA, the CDR3 is TGTGCCAGCAGCTCCGAGGGGCGGGGAAGCACAGATACGCAGTATTTT.